This T cell receptor beta chain was observed in a study of low-dose radiotherapy and immunotherapy resistance in tumors. Study in general: Cohort 2 received 1 Gy per fraction every two weeks, totaling 13 Gy over 26 weeks. Given every two weeks, intravenous cyclophosphamide 200 mg/m2 preceded radiation and immunotherapy by one day.

Germline V lookup: CDR1 SEHNR, CDR2 FQNEAQ (reference sequence). The CDR3 is made up of 13 amino acids. V was trimmed by 5 bases and J by 6 bases, leaving 10 bases between them. The time point here: before trial treatment. The therapy administered to donors comprised nivolumab, ipilimumab, aspirin, low-dose cyclophosphamide and low-dose radiotherapy. TRAV- and TRBV-specific primers primed first-strand cDNA, covering alpha and beta chains. TCRs were put through roughly 19 PCR cycles of amplification with Phusion. A constant-region primer and the V-primer adapter served as the primer pair. Following isolation, mRNA was amplified via in vitro transcription. TCRdb reanalysed the reads using MiXCR and keeps one entry per CDR3 protein. This sample has 30,000 to 50,000 distinct CDR3 sequences; 31% occur once, and the top ten carry 3.7%.

The TCR was taken from a male donor with gallbladder cancer. The J gene is TRBJ2-2, the V gene TRBV7-9; D is uncertain. The specimen comprised PBMCs, sampled before treatment. The CDR3 sequence is CASSPVGSGELFF. CDR3 DNA: TGTGCCAGCAGCCCCGTGGGCTCCGGGGAGCTGTTTTTT.